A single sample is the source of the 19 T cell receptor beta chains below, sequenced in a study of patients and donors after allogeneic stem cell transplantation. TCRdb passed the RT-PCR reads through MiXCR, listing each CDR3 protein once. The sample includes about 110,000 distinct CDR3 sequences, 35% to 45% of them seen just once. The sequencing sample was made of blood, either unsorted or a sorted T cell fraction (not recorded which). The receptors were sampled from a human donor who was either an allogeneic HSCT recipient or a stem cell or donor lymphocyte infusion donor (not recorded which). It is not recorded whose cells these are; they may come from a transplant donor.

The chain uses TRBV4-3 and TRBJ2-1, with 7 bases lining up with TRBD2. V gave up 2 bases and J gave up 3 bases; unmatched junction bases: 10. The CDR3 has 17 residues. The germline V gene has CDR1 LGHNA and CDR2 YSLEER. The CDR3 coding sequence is TGCGCCAGCAGCCAAAGGGGCAGGCTAGCGGACTACAATGAGCAGTTCTTC. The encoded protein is CASSQRGRLADYNEQFF.

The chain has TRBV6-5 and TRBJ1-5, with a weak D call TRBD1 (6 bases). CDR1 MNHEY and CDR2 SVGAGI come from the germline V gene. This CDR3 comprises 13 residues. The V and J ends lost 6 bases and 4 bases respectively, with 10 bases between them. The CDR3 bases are TGTGCCAGCAGGCTGGACAGTAATCAGCCCCAGCATTTT. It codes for CASRLDSNQPQHF.

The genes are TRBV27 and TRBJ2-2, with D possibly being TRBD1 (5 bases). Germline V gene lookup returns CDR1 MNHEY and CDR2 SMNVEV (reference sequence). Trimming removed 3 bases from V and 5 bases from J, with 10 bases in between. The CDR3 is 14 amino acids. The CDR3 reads CASSFPGRTGELFF. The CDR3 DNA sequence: TGTGCCAGCAGTTTCCCAGGGCGGACCGGGGAGCTGTTTTTT.

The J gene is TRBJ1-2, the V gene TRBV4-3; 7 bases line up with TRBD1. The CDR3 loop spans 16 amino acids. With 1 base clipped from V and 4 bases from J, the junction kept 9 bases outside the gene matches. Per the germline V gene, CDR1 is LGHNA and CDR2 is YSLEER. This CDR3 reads CASSQATDRTVYGYTF. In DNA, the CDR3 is TGCGCCAGCAGCCAAGCAACGGACAGGACTGTCTATGGCTACACCTTC.

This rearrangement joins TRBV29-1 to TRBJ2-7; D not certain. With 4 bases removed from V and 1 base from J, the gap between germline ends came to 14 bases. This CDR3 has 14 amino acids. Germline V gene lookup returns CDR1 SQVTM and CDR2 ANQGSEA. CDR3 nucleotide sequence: TGCAGCGTTGCGCAGAGGTTCGGATCCTACGAGCAGTACTTC. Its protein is CSVAQRFGSYEQYF.

In nucleotides, the CDR3 is TGTGCCAGCAGCCGCCTAGGGACTCAATTATACAATGAGCAGTTCTTC. Translated: CASSRLGTQLYNEQFF. The chain employs TRBV6-5 and TRBJ2-1; weak D call: TRBD2 (6 bases). Per germline, CDR1 MNHEY and CDR2 SVGAGI. This CDR3 is 16 amino acids long. Between the trimmed V and J ends, which lost 6 bases and 4 bases, there was a span of 19 bases.

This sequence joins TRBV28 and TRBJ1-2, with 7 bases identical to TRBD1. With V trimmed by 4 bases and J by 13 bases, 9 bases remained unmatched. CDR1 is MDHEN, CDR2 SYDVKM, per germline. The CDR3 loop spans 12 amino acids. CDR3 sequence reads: CASSYTGELGTF. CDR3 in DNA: TGTGCCAGCAGTTATACAGGGGAGTTAGGCACCTTC.

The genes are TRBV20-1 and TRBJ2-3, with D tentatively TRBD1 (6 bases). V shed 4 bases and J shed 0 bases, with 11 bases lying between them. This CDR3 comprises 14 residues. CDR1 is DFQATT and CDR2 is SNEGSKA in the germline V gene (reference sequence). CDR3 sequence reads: CSAKRTASTDTQYF. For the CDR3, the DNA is TGCAGTGCTAAACGGACAGCTAGCACAGATACGCAGTATTTT.

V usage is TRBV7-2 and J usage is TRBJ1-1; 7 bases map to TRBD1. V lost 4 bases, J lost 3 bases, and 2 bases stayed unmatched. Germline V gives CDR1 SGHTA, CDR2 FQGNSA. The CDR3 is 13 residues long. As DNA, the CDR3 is TGTGCCAGCAGCTCCGACAGGGACACTGAAGCTTTCTTT. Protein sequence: CASSSDRDTEAFF. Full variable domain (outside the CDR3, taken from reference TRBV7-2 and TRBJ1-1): GAGVSQSPSNKVTEKGKDVELRCDPISGHTALYWYRQSLGQGLEFLIYFQGNSAPDKSGLPSDRFSAERTGGSVSTLTIQRTQQEDSAVYLCASSSDRDTEAFFGQGTRLTVV.

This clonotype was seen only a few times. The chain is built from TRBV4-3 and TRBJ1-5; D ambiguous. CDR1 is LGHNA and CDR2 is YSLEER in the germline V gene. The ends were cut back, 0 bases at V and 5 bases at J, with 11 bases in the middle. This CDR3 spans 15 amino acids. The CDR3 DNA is TGCGCCAGCAGCCAAGATATGAGACGTGATCAGCCCCAGCATTTT. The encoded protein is CASSQDMRRDQPQHF.

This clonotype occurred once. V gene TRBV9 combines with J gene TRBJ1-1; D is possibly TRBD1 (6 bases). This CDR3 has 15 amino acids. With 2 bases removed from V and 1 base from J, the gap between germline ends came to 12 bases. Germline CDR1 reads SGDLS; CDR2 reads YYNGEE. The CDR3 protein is CASSVRGLGNTEAFF. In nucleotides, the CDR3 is TGTGCCAGCAGCGTTCGGGGGCTCGGGAACACTGAAGCTTTCTTT.

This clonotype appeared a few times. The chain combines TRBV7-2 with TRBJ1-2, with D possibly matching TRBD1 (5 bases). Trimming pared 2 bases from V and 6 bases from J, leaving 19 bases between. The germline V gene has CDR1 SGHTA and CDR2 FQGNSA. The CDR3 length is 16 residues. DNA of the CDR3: TGTGCCAGCAGCTTACGGAGAGCAGGGAACGCCAATGGCTACACCTTC. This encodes CASSLRRAGNANGYTF.

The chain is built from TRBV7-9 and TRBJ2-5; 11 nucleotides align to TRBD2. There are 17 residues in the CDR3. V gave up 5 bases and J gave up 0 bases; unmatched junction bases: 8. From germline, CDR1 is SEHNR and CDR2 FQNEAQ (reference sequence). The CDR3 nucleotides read TGTGCCAGCAGCCACCACCGACTAGCGGGGTACCAAGAGACCCAGTACTTC. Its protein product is CASSHHRLAGYQETQYF.

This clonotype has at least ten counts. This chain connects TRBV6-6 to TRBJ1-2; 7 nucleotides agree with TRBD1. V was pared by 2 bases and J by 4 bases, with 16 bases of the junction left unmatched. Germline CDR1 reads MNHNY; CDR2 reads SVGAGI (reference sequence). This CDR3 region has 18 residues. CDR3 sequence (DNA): TGTGCCAGCAGTTACGGGGTGCGGGACAGAATGAACCTCTATGGCTACACCTTC. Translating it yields CASSYGVRDRMNLYGYTF.

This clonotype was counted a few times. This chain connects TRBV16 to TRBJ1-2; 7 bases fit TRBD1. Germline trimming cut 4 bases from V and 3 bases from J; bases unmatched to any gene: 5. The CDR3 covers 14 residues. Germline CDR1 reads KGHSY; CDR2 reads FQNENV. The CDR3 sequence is CASSRRGLDYGYTF. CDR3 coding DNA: TGTGCCAGCAGCCGGAGGGGGCTTGACTATGGCTACACCTTC.

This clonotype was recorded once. DNA for the CDR3: TGTGCCAGCAGAGGTACTACAGGGAACGAGCAGTACTTC. Its protein is CASRGTTGNEQYF. The genes are TRBV6-1 and TRBJ2-7, with D perhaps matching TRBD1 (6 bases). The CDR3 is 13 amino acids. Germline V gives CDR1 MNHNS, CDR2 SASEGT. V was trimmed by 6 bases and J by 5 bases, leaving 14 bases between them.

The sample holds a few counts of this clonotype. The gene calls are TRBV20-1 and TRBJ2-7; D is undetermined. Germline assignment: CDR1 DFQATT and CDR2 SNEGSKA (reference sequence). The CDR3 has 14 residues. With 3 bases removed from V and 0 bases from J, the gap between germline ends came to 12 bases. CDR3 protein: CSARAPDSSYEQYF. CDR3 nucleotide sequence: TGCAGTGCTAGGGCCCCGGATAGCTCCTACGAGCAGTACTTC.

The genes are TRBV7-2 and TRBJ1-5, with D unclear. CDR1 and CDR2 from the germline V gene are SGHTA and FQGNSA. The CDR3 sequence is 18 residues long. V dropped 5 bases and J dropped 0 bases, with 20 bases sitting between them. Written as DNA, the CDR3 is TGTGCCAGCAGCCCTGGGAGGGAATGGTCTAATAGCAATCAGCCCCAGCATTTT. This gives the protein CASSPGREWSNSNQPQHF.

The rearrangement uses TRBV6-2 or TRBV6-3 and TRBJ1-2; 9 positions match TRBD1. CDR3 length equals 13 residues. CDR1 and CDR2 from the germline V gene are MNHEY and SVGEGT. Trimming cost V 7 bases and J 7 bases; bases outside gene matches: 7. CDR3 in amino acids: CASKPGQGSGYTF. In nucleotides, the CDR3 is TGTGCCAGCAAACCGGGACAGGGATCTGGCTACACCTTC.